This T cell receptor (beta chain) emerged from a study of blood T cell repertoires in COVID-19. The germline gives CDR1 MNHEY, CDR2 SMNVEV (reference sequence). This CDR3 spans 13 amino acids. With 3 bases clipped from V and 7 bases from J, the junction kept 2 bases outside the gene matches. The table came from immunoSEQ multiplex PCR; TCRdb's copy has only in-frame clones and leaves some out. The table has approximately 200,000 clones, about 88% seen once. The sample was peripheral blood. The chain employs TRBV27 and TRBJ1-5, with 8 positions matching TRBD1. This sequence was found in a young man with acute or convalescent COVID-19. The CDR3 bases are TGTGCCAGCAGTTTGACAGGGGACCAGCCCCAGCATTTT. It encodes CASSLTGDQPQHF.